This record looks at one TCR beta chain sequence and its context. Its antigen target is currently unknown. Base quality data are lacking; no much larger clone is found one base away. The sample belongs to a study of CD8 T cells in Susac syndrome (dated by TCRdb to between 2019 and 2020). With regard to the full study: Repertoire sequencing was used to test whether CD8+ T cell activation and differentiation in Susac syndrome was antigen driven. Broad study findings and their caveats: The TCR sequencing and HLA analysis was acknowledged to have included a relatively small number of individuals.

As encoded in the germline V gene, CDR1 is MDHEN while CDR2 is SYDVKM. CDR3 length: 15 amino acids, cysteine to phenylalanine. Only CDR3 DNA remains: 45 bases, in frame from the first base. After removal of 5 bases from V and 3 bases from J, the junction retains 8 bases not matched to a gene. RNA was extracted with the RNeasy kit and roughly 0.45 to 1 ug was reverse transcribed using random hexamers. TCR beta CDR3 regions were amplified with the immunoSEQ multiplex PCR assay covering 54 Vbeta and 13 Jbeta segments. PCR amplification bias was corrected using a synthetic template baseline for primer optimization and computational correction. The authors' analysis ran thus. Reads were annotated to V, D and J genes per IMGT and analyzed with immunoSEQ Analyzer, keeping only productive sequences. To calculate clonality, Shannon entropy was normalized by log2 of the number of productive unique sequences and then subtracted from one. Public and private clones were assessed among the 100 most prevalent clones of each patient and control. Clones were defined as Susac-specific when absent from the healthy and MS cohorts, from fewer than 1,300 published viral clones and from other ImmuneACCESS disease sequences. TCRdb passed the public sequencing reads through fastp at Q25 and MiXCR, retaining productive beta sequences. When rows share a CDR3 protein, they turn into one entry using the most common DNA and genes. The V and J calls were determined by TCRdb, not by the authors. The sample records 150,000 to 200,000 distinct CDR3 sequences, about 91% of which are singletons. 0.065% to 0.085% of the sample is in the top ten clones.

High-throughput TCR beta sequencing profiled peripheral blood CD8+ and CD4+ T cells from healthy donors, Susac syndrome patients and multiple sclerosis patients. Healthy donors were included as age- and sex-matched controls. Bulk CD8+ and CD4+ T cells were purified magnetically by negative isolation, whereas CD8+ TEMRA cells were enriched by FACS. Blood was collected in EDTA tubes and processed within 24 hours, with PBMCs isolated through density gradient centrifugation. PBMCs intended for TCR sequencing were cryopreserved in liquid nitrogen and were subsequently thawed in a 37 degrees C water bath. The sorted or isolated CD4+, CD8+ and CD8+ TEMRA cells reached a purity of at least 90%.

Material for sequencing was CD4+ T cells from PBMCs. The sequence joins TRBV28 to TRBJ2-5; 8 central bases correspond to TRBD2. The receptor comes from a human donor in good health. The DNA reads TGTGCCAGCAGTCTCGAGGGAGCGGGAGAAGAGACCCAGTACTTC. Translation gives CASSLEGAGEETQYF.